This T cell receptor (beta chain) was profiled in a study of neoadjuvant anti-PD-1 for oral cavity cancer. For the study at large: Around day 43, patients without progression received a fourth nivolumab dose before surgery.

Of note for this clone: Its antigen is currently unknown.

PBMCs were not maintained or expanded in culture before analysis. Overall study results and limits: Only a few patients per response group were TCR-analyzed; validation needed.

V shed 0 bases and J shed 4 bases, with 10 bases lying between them. The V gene's germline CDR1 is SGHRS and CDR2 YFSETQ. The CDR3 is made up of 14 amino acids. Generated by immunoSEQ multiplex PCR, the TCRdb table keeps only in-frame clones and is missing some. The sample has 11,000 to 15,000 clones, about 70% seen once. V gene TRBV5-1 combines with J gene TRBJ1-2; tentatively, D is TRBD1 (5 bases). This clonotype was sampled from a person between 35 and 79 years old with oral cavity squamous cell carcinoma. Sequencing was performed on PBMCs, taken before nivolumab (anti-PD-1) treatment. The CDR3 DNA reads as TGCGCCAGCAGCTTGGAGGGGAGTGGCTATGGCTACACCTTC. It specifies CASSLEGSGYGYTF.